A selection of T cell receptor beta chains follows, all from one sample in a study of T-cell reconstitution after alpha-beta-depleted transplantation in children. Using its own MiXCR run on the PCR reads, TCRdb lists one record per CDR3 protein. Here the sample spans 100,000 or so distinct CDR3 sequences, 15% to 18% being singletons. The material sequenced was PBMCs, mostly from graft donor cells, taken 180 days after TCRalphabeta/CD19-depleted stem cell transplant. These receptors all come from a male patient between 2 and 10 years old who had a stem cell transplant for acute lymphoblastic leukemia, so the T cells may come from the graft donor. CDR3s include the opening cysteine and the closing phenylalanine or tryptophan. A D gene is named only where the DNA matches it firmly. The size of a clone is reported for some rows only, either as once, few or many, or as a class for expanded clones.

D gene	clone size	CDR3 length	V gene	J gene	CDR3 DNA	CDR3 protein
.	few	15	TRBV7-9	TRBJ1-5	TGTGCCAGCAGCGAAGACCCGGGGGGGAGGGAGCCCCAGCATTTT	CASSEDPGGREPQHF
TRBD2	few	18	TRBV13	TRBJ2-5	TGTGCCAGCAGCTTAGCCCTTCGGGCGACTAGCGGGGGAGAGACCCAGTACTTC	CASSLALRATSGGETQYF
.	.	11	TRBV29-1	TRBJ2-7	TGCAGCGTTGACGGGGGCGACGAGCAGTACTTC	CSVDGGDEQYF
.	few	14	TRBV6-2/TRBV6-3	TRBJ2-7	TGTGCCAGCAATTTAGACGGAGAAGCCTACGAGCAGTACTTC	CASNLDGEAYEQYF
TRBD2	.	15	TRBV7-2	TRBJ2-1	TGTGCCAGCAGCTTTCGACTAGCGGCTTACAATGAGCAGTTCTTC	CASSFRLAAYNEQFF
TRBD1	.	16	TRBV7-9	TRBJ2-7	TGTGCCAGCAGCTCTCTACCGGGACAGGGGGCGTGGGAGCAGTACTTC	CASSSLPGQGAWEQYF
TRBD1	.	13	TRBV12-3/TRBV12-4	TRBJ1-1	TGTGCCAGCCTCCTAAGGTACAGGGGAGAAGCTTTCTTT	CASLLRYRGEAFF
.	.	16	TRBV10-3	TRBJ1-1	TGTGCCATCAGTGAGATGGGGGGAGGAGAAAACACTGAAGCTTTCTTT	CAISEMGGGENTEAFF
TRBD1	few	14	TRBV7-9	TRBJ1-4	TGTGCCAGCAGCCCCGGACAGGTCTTTGAAAAACTGTTTTTT	CASSPGQVFEKLFF
TRBD2	many	16	TRBV10-3	TRBJ2-2	TGTGCCATCAGTCCTCCGGGCGGGGGGAACACCGGGGAGCTGTTTTTT	CAISPPGGGNTGELFF
.	.	13	TRBV28	TRBJ1-1	TGTGCCAGCAGTTTACTACGGAACACTGAAGCTTTCTTT	CASSLLRNTEAFF
.	.	15	TRBV7-2	TRBJ2-7	TGTGCCAGCAGCCACGAAGGGGGGAGCTCCTACGAGCAGTACTTC	CASSHEGGSSYEQYF
TRBD1	.	18	TRBV20-1	TRBJ1-1	TGCAGTGCTAGAGGAGAGAACAGGGGACAAGATATGAACACTGAAGCTTTCTTT	CSARGENRGQDMNTEAFF
TRBD1	few	14	TRBV4-3	TRBJ2-1	TGCGCCAGCAGCCGACAGGGGAATGATAATGAGCAGTTCTTC	CASSRQGNDNEQFF
.	.	12	TRBV10-2	TRBJ2-2	TGCGCCAGCAGTATGAGCGCCGGGGAGCTGTTTTTT	CASSMSAGELFF
TRBD2	few	15	TRBV10-2	TRBJ2-3	TGCGCCAGCAGCGGGACTAGCACCCCTCCAGATACGCAGTATTTT	CASSGTSTPPDTQYF
.	.	15	TRBV5-6	TRBJ2-1	TGTGCCAGCAGCTTGGCGGGGGTCAACTACAATGAGCAGTTCTTC	CASSLAGVNYNEQFF
.	.	15	TRBV12-3/TRBV12-4	TRBJ2-5	TGTGCCAGCACCATCGGACTTCCCCTGATAGAGACCCAGTACTTC	CASTIGLPLIETQYF
.	few	14	TRBV6-2/TRBV6-3	TRBJ2-2	TGTGCCAGCAGTTACAGGGGGAAAACCGGGGAGCTGTTTTTT	CASSYRGKTGELFF
.	.	19	TRBV3-1	TRBJ2-2	TGTGCCAGCAGCCGACTAAAAGTGGGACCAGGGTTGGGCACCGGGGAGCTGTTTTTT	CASSRLKVGPGLGTGELFF
.	.	12	TRBV7-9	TRBJ2-1	TGTGCCAGCAGCCAAAGGAAGAATGAGCAGTTCTTC	CASSQRKNEQFF
TRBD1	.	14	TRBV5-6	TRBJ1-2	TGTGCCAGCAGCTTCGTACAGGGGGCAAGGGGCTACACCTTC	CASSFVQGARGYTF
.	many	13	TRBV20-1	TRBJ1-1	TGCAGTGCTCCCCGGACCGAGGGCCCTGAAGCTTTCTTT	CSAPRTEGPEAFF
.	few	15	TRBV11-2	TRBJ2-7	TGTGCCAGCAGCTTAGTTGGCACCAACTCCTACGAGCAGTACTTC	CASSLVGTNSYEQYF
TRBD2	.	19	TRBV20-1	TRBJ2-5	TGCAGTGCTAGAGGCCTTAGGACTAGCGGGGGCTCCATGCAAGAGACCCAGTACTTC	CSARGLRTSGGSMQETQYF
.	few	17	TRBV7-9	TRBJ1-1	TGTGCCAGCAGCCCTTGGGGGAGGGGATCGCCGAACACTGAAGCTTTCTTT	CASSPWGRGSPNTEAFF
TRBD2	.	14	TRBV2	TRBJ2-1	TGTGCCAGCAGTGGATGGAGCGGGGATAATTACGGGATCTTC	CASSGWSGDNYGIF
TRBD1	many	18	TRBV5-6	TRBJ1-5	TGTGCCAGCAGCTTCAACAGGGGGGCAGACTATAGCAATCAGCCCCAGCATTTT	CASSFNRGADYSNQPQHF
TRBD2	many	16	TRBV20-1	TRBJ2-1	TGCAGTGCTACAAGACTAGCGGACAGCTCCTACAATGAGCAGTTCTTC	CSATRLADSSYNEQFF
TRBD1	few	15	TRBV5-1	TRBJ2-2	TGCGCCAGCAGCTTGGAGAGGGGGCTCACCGGGGAGCTGTTTTTT	CASSLERGLTGELFF
.	many	16	TRBV6-1	TRBJ2-3	TGTGCCAGCAGCTCCGTCGGATCCTCTAGCACAGATACGCAGTATTTT	CASSSVGSSSTDTQYF
.	few	16	TRBV12-5	TRBJ1-4	TGTGCTAGTGGTTTGACGATTACAGGGACTAATGAAAAACTGTTTTTT	CASGLTITGTNEKLFF
TRBD1	.	15	TRBV19	TRBJ1-5	TGTGCCAGTAGTGCCCGAGGACAGGGCGGTCAGCCCCAGCATTTT	CASSARGQGGQPQHF
.	.	16	TRBV5-1	TRBJ2-7	TGCGCCAGCAGCTTGAGGGGGACCCCTCACTCCTACGAGCAGTACTTC	CASSLRGTPHSYEQYF
.	few	17	TRBV18	TRBJ1-2	TGTGCCAGCTCACTACTACCGGACCAGGCAATGACGAATGGCTACACCTTC	CASSLLPDQAMTNGYTF
.	.	16	TRBV5-1	TRBJ2-7	TGCGCCAGCAGCCACCAGGGGAGCCGCAACGTTAGGGAGCAGTACTTC	CASSHQGSRNVREQYF
.	medium-sized	14	TRBV20-1	TRBJ2-1	TGCAGTGCCAACCGGGTAATCTCCTACAATGAGCAGTTCTTC	CSANRVISYNEQFF
TRBD1	few	17	TRBV7-2	TRBJ1-6	TGTGCCAGCAGTTTACCAGGGGGCAGCTCCTATAATTCACCCCTCCACTTT	CASSLPGGSSYNSPLHF
.	.	15	TRBV11-2	TRBJ2-2	TGTGCCAGCAGCTCATTGGCAGGATGGACCGGGGAGCTGTTTTTT	CASSSLAGWTGELFF
.	few	15	TRBV28	TRBJ1-3	TGTGCCAGCAGTTTCATCAGGGGAACTGGAAACACCATATATTTT	CASSFIRGTGNTIYF
TRBD1	few	15	TRBV2	TRBJ2-2	TGTGCCAGCAGTGAGGACAGGGGGCTTACCGGGGAGCTGTTTTTT	CASSEDRGLTGELFF